This record concerns one T cell receptor beta chain sequence. These data belong to a study of blood T cell repertoires in COVID-19. This CDR3 is 15 amino acids long. Germline V gene sequence: CDR1 SGDLS, CDR2 YYNGEE. V shed 3 bases, J shed 7 bases, and the junction held 4 bases outside the gene matches. The repertoire was sequenced with immunoSEQ multiplex PCR; TCRdb's copy has only in-frame clones and lacks some. The sample lists about 60,000 clones, about 87% occurring once. The chain joins TRBV9 to TRBJ2-1; 13 bases line up with TRBD2. Sequencing input: peripheral blood. The clonotype comes from a man aged 60 to 75 with acute or convalescent COVID-19. CDR3 DNA sequence: TGTGCCAGCAGCGCCGGGACTAGCGGGACAAATGAGCAGTTCTTC. Amino acid sequence: CASSAGTSGTNEQFF.